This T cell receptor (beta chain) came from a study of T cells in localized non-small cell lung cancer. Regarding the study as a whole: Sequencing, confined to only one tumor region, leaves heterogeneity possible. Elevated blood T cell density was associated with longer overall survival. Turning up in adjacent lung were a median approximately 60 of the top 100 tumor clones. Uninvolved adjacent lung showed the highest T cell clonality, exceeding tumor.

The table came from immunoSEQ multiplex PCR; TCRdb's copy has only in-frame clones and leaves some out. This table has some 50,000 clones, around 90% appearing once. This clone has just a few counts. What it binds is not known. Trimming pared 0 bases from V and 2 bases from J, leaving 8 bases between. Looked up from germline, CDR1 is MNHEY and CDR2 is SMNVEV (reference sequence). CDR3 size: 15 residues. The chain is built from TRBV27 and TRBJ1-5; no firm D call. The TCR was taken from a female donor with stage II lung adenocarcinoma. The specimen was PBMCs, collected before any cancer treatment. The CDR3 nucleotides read TGTGCCAGCAGTTTATCATGGGGTGGCAATCAGCCCCAGCATTTT. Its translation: CASSLSWGGNQPQHF.